Below, 29 T cell receptor beta chains from the same sample are listed, as sequenced in a study of human T cells and chemical hapten exposure. Time point specified: patch test 1, 2 weeks after DPC sensitization. Treatment defined: therapeutic diphenylcyclopropenone sensitization with weekly scalp DPC. TCRdb analysed the RACE reads with MiXCR anew, one entry per CDR3 protein. Here the sample spans approximately 70,000 distinct CDR3 sequences, about 9.1% being singletons. Sequenced material: whole blood, taken in connection with sensitization to the hapten diphenylcyclopropenone (DPC). The source of these receptors is a woman in her thirties or forties with alopecia areata. Some clones in this sample may be carry-over from other donors' samples.

This clonotype was picked up a small number of times. The J gene is TRBJ1-2, the V gene TRBV24-1; 9 bases are shared with TRBD1. Germline values: CDR1 KGHDR, CDR2 SFDVKD. The trim removed 2 bases at V and 12 bases at J, leaving 9 bases unmatched. This CDR3 contains 14 residues. The CDR3 reads CATSDSGTGRRNTF. DNA for the CDR3: TGTGCCACCAGTGATTCCGGGACAGGGCGGAGGAACACCTTC.

This clonotype was counted ten times or more. The J gene is TRBJ2-7, the V gene TRBV29-1; the match to TRBD1 covers 10 bases. Germline V CDR1 and CDR2: SQVTM, ANQGSEA. CDR3 length: 13 residues. The junction had 4 bases not matched to a gene; V was cut back by 6 bases and J by 2 bases. In DNA form, the CDR3 reads TGCAGCGTCCGGGACAGGGGAACCTACGAGCAGTACTTC. It encodes CSVRDRGTYEQYF.

The gene calls are TRBV4-3 and TRBJ2-1; D is perhaps TRBD1 (5 bases). Germline assignment: CDR1 LGHNA and CDR2 YSLEER. The CDR3 length is 16 residues. Trimming shortened V by 1 base and J by 3 bases, and 13 bases separated the two germline ends. As DNA, the CDR3 is TGCGCCAGCAGCCAAGCCCAGGACATTCGCTACAATGAGCAGTTCTTC. This translates into CASSQAQDIRYNEQFF.

This clonotype was picked up many times. The chain couples TRBV7-7 to TRBJ2-2; D gene uncertain. The V and J ends lost 5 bases and 7 bases respectively, with 11 bases between them. Germline CDR1 SSHAT, CDR2 FNYEAQ (reference sequence). The CDR3 runs 13 residues. The CDR3 is CASSPYVGGELFF. CDR3 nucleotides: TGTGCCAGCAGCCCGTACGTTGGCGGGGAGCTGTTTTTT.

Comment on this clonotype: Just one base apart from a much larger clone, this may be a read error. V and J are TRBV20-1 and TRBJ1-2; D gene uncertain. Trimming took 5 bases from V and 4 from J, leaving 8 bases between them. This CDR3 spans 11 amino acids. Germline CDR1 reads DFQATT; CDR2 reads SNEGSKA (reference sequence). CDR3 in amino acids: CSAGPAYGYTF. CDR3 sequence (DNA): TGCAGTGCTGGTCCAGCCTATGGCTACACCTTC.

This clonotype was counted at least ten times. V gene TRBV7-2 combines with J gene TRBJ1-5; D not certain. V lost 4 bases, J lost 7 bases, and 8 bases lay in between. Germline-derived CDR1 and CDR2 are SGHTA and FQGNSA. This CDR3 has 12 residues. In DNA, the CDR3 is TGTGCCAGCAGCTCCCCCGGACAGCCCCAGCATTTT. This gives the protein CASSSPGQPQHF.

The chain uses TRBV20-1 and TRBJ1-2; possible D gene TRBD1, 5 bases. The CDR3 consists of 12 residues. The V gene lost 3 bases and the J gene lost 2 bases, with 7 bases spanning the gap. CDR1 and CDR2 (germline): DFQATT, SNEGSKA (reference sequence). Written as DNA, the CDR3 is TGCAGTGCTAGTAGGGACAACTATGGCTACACCTTC. It yields the protein CSASRDNYGYTF.

This clonotype was seen only a few times. V gene TRBV27 combines with J gene TRBJ1-6, with 10 positions matching TRBD1. The CDR3 contains 15 residues. V gave up 6 bases and J gave up 7 bases; unmatched junction bases: 6. Per germline, CDR1 MNHEY and CDR2 SMNVEV (reference sequence). This CDR3 reads CASSLEDRGNSPLHF. In DNA form, the CDR3 reads TGTGCCAGCAGCTTGGAGGACAGGGGGAATTCACCCCTCCACTTT.

This clonotype was seen ten or more times. This CDR3 is CASSLVTGSTDTQYF. The CDR3 DNA reads as TGTGCCAGCAGCTTAGTGACGGGTAGCACAGATACGCAGTATTTT. The chain joins TRBV7-9 to TRBJ2-3; D is unclear. Germline V CDR1 and CDR2: SEHNR, FQNEAQ (reference sequence). The V end was cut by 1 base, the J end by 0 bases, with 8 bases between. CDR3 length: 15 amino acids.

This clonotype was counted at least ten times. This sequence joins TRBV10-2 and TRBJ2-1, with D possibly TRBD2 on 6 matching bases. The germline CDR1 and CDR2 sequences are WSHSY and SAAADI. Trimming removed 7 bases at V and 0 bases at J, with 13 bases between. The CDR3 extends over 15 amino acids. DNA for the CDR3: TGCGCCAGCATTCTTAGCGGTAGCTCCTACAATGAGCAGTTCTTC. As protein: CASILSGSSYNEQFF.

This clonotype has a count of ten or more. The genes are TRBV23-1 and TRBJ2-7; D is perhaps TRBD1 (6 bases). TRBV23-1 has ORF status, its function being uncertain. Trimming stripped 0 bases from V and 0 bases from J, with 30 bases between. The CDR3 loop spans 22 amino acids. The CDR3 loop reads CASSQSTEVGSVSDRHSYEQYF. The CDR3 region has the DNA TGCGCCAGCAGTCAATCCACCGAAGTGGGTTCGGTGAGTGACAGGCACTCCTACGAGCAGTACTTC.

This clonotype was detected ten times or more. The chain joins TRBV6-5 to TRBJ1-5; D uncertain. The V and J ends lost 5 bases and 4 bases respectively, with 12 bases between them. Per germline, CDR1 MNHEY and CDR2 SVGAGI. CDR3 length equals 14 residues. As DNA, the CDR3 is TGTGCCAGCAGTAAGGATAGAGGGAATCAGCCCCAGCATTTT. Residues: CASSKDRGNQPQHF.

This clonotype was observed many times. The gene calls are TRBV7-2 and TRBJ2-6; D gene unclear. Trimming stripped 0 bases from V and 0 bases from J, with 6 bases between. The CDR3 is 16 amino acids. CDR1 is SGHTA, CDR2 FQGNSA, per germline. CDR3 residues: CASSLAFTSGANVLTF. Here the CDR3 DNA reads TGTGCCAGCAGCTTAGCGTTTACCTCTGGGGCCAACGTCCTGACTTTC.

This clonotype was observed a handful of times. The genes are TRBV28 and TRBJ2-7; D ambiguous. Trimming removed 8 bases from V and 4 bases from J, with 6 bases in between. CDR1 and CDR2 from the germline V gene are MDHEN and SYDVKM. This CDR3 spans 10 amino acids. CDR3 nucleotides: TGTGCCAGCGGCCTTTACGAGCAGTACTTC. This gives the protein CASGLYEQYF.

This clonotype came up once. This may come from a read error, since a much larger clone is one base off. V and J are TRBV14 and TRBJ1-4; D unresolved. CDR3 length: 15 residues. Germline V gives CDR1 SGHDN, CDR2 FVKESK. Trimming removed 0 bases from V and 10 bases from J, with 15 bases in between. CDR3 sequence (DNA): TGTGCCAGCAGCCAAGATTGGGCAGCACGGGGAAAACTGTTTTTT. Encoded protein: CASSQDWAARGKLFF. The full variable domain, completed using reference TRBV14 and TRBJ1-4, is EAGVTQFPSHSVIEKGQTVTLRCDPISGHDNLYWYRRVMGKEIKFLLHFVKESKQDESGMPNNRFLAERTGGTYSTLKVQPAELEDSGVYFCASSQDWAARGKLFFGSGTQLSVL.

This clonotype was found many times. The chain has TRBV11-2 and TRBJ2-7; maybe TRBD1 (5 bases). Per the germline V gene, CDR1 is SGHAT and CDR2 is FQNNGV. The germline V and J ends were trimmed by 5 bases and 2 bases, with 19 bases remaining between them. The CDR3 loop spans 16 amino acids. CDR3 coding DNA: TGTGCCAGCAGCATTGCAGACAGTGGTTTCCCCTACGAGCAGTACTTC. Translating it yields CASSIADSGFPYEQYF.

This clonotype came up a few times. The rearrangement links TRBV6-5 to TRBJ2-7; D possibly corresponds to TRBD1 (6 bases). Germline CDR1 is MNHEY and CDR2 is SVGAGI. Trimming left V 0 bases short and J 3 bases short, with 12 bases between. The CDR3 has 15 residues. CDR3 amino acids: CASSYSSQGIYEQYF. The CDR3 DNA sequence: TGTGCCAGCAGTTACTCGTCGCAGGGGATCTACGAGCAGTACTTC.

This clonotype has at least ten counts. This chain joins TRBV6-1 and TRBJ1-2; 7 nucleotides line up with TRBD1. V shed 4 bases, J shed 1 base, and the junction held 9 bases outside the gene matches. The CDR3 has 16 residues. CDR1 MNHNS and CDR2 SASEGT come from the germline V gene. This CDR3 is CASSAERGRNNYGYTF. In DNA form, the CDR3 reads TGTGCCAGCAGTGCTGAAAGGGGGCGGAATAACTATGGCTACACCTTC.

This clonotype was counted a few times. V usage is TRBV4-3 and J usage is TRBJ1-6, with D possibly TRBD1 on 6 matching bases. The CDR3 consists of 14 residues. V was trimmed by 5 bases and J by 10 bases, leaving 15 bases between them. Germline CDR1 reads LGHNA; CDR2 reads YSLEER. CDR3 residues: CASSENRESSPLHF. The CDR3 DNA is TGCGCCAGCAGCGAAAACAGGGAATCCTCACCCCTCCACTTT.

This clonotype was seen many times. The rearrangement links TRBV20-1 to TRBJ2-7, with 10 bases lining up with TRBD2. There are 15 residues in the CDR3. Germline V gene sequence: CDR1 DFQATT, CDR2 SNEGSKA (reference sequence). Trimming at V came to 3 bases and at J to 3 bases, leaving 8 bases not matched to a gene. The CDR3 is CSASRLAGGYYEQYF. The CDR3 nucleotides read TGCAGTGCTAGCCGACTAGCGGGCGGATACTACGAGCAGTACTTC.

This clonotype was detected many times. The chain combines TRBV9 with TRBJ2-1, with D perhaps matching TRBD2 (5 bases). This CDR3 contains 13 residues. Germline assignment: CDR1 SGDLS and CDR2 YYNGEE. Trimming stripped 0 bases from V and 8 bases from J, with 9 bases between. The CDR3: CASSVAGFDEQFF. The CDR3 DNA is TGTGCCAGCAGCGTAGCGGGGTTCGATGAGCAGTTCTTC.

The chain combines TRBV7-2 with TRBJ1-2, with D hard to call. CDR1 is SGHTA, CDR2 FQGNSA, per germline. V was clipped by 5 bases and J by 11 bases, with 9 bases between them. The length of the CDR3 is 10 residues. This CDR3 reads CASSPVGYTF. CDR3 nucleotide sequence: TGTGCCAGCAGCCCCGTAGGATACACCTTC.

In its sample, this clonotype was seen many times. The chain combines TRBV11-2 with TRBJ2-5, with TRBD2 matching 11 bases. With 5 bases clipped from V and 4 bases from J, the junction kept 9 bases outside the gene matches. Germline assignment: CDR1 SGHAT and CDR2 FQNNGV. This CDR3 spans 16 amino acids. The CDR3, as DNA: TGTGCCAGCAGCGTTGTTAGCGGGGGGGCCACAGAGACCCAGTACTTC. Its protein product is CASSVVSGGATETQYF. The full variable domain, rest sourced from reference TRBV11-2 and TRBJ2-5, is EAGVAQSPRYKIIEKRQSVAFWCNPISGHATLYWYQQILGQGPKLLIQFQNNGVVDDSQLPKDRFSAERLKGVDSTLKIQPAKLEDSAVYLCASSVVSGGATETQYFGPGTRLLVL.

The chain couples TRBV14 to TRBJ1-6; D uncertain. CDR1 and CDR2 from the germline V gene are SGHDN and FVKESK. The CDR3 sequence is 15 residues long. Deletions cut 4 bases from V and 6 bases from J, with 13 bases between. The CDR3 coding sequence is TGTGCCAGCAGCCGGAGGGATTCGATTAATTCACCCCTCCACTTT. Encoded protein: CASSRRDSINSPLHF.

This clonotype occurred many times. The chain employs TRBV11-2 and TRBJ2-7; tentative D call: TRBD1 (6 bases). This CDR3 contains 14 residues. Deletions cut 5 bases from V and 1 base from J, with 12 bases between. Per germline, CDR1 SGHAT and CDR2 FQNNGV. The CDR3 reads CASSATGHSYEQYF. The DNA of the CDR3 is TGTGCCAGCAGCGCGACGGGACATTCCTACGAGCAGTACTTC.

This clonotype was seen at least ten times. The chain recombines TRBV9 with TRBJ2-2; D gene ambiguous. The germline gives CDR1 SGDLS, CDR2 YYNGEE. The CDR3 covers 13 residues. The V and J ends lost 5 bases and 4 bases respectively, with 9 bases between them. As DNA, the CDR3 is TGTGCCAGCAGAGCCCCTGTCACCGGGGAGCTGTTTTTT. It specifies CASRAPVTGELFF.

This clonotype came up many times. In DNA form, the CDR3 reads TGTGCCAGCAGCTTACGATCAGCGGGATCGAACACCGGGGAGCTGTTTTTT. Translating it yields CASSLRSAGSNTGELFF. The rearrangement uses TRBV7-2 and TRBJ2-2, with 7 bases fitting TRBD2. Germline loops: CDR1 SGHTA, CDR2 FQGNSA. The CDR3 runs 17 residues. V was pared by 2 bases and J by 0 bases, with 6 bases of the junction left unmatched.

This clonotype was seen repeatedly, ten times or more. This sequence joins TRBV28 and TRBJ1-6; tentative D call: TRBD1 (6 bases). The germline gives CDR1 MDHEN, CDR2 SYDVKM. V dropped 8 bases and J dropped 13 bases, with 18 bases sitting between them. The CDR3 covers 13 residues. The CDR3 DNA is TGTGCCAGCGGCCCTGGACAGCCAGTGCCCCTCCACTTT. Translation gives CASGPGQPVPLHF.

This chain connects TRBV6-6 to TRBJ2-6, with unresolved D. The CDR3 is 15 residues long. Trimming pared 0 bases from V and 3 bases from J, leaving 6 bases between. Germline CDR1 reads MNHNY; CDR2 reads SVGAGI (reference sequence). Here the CDR3 reads CASSYSWDGANVLTF. CDR3 bases: TGTGCCAGCAGTTACTCGTGGGATGGGGCCAACGTCCTGACTTTC.